The clone carrying this T cell receptor (beta chain) was seen a handful of times. The germline gives CDR1 MGHRA, CDR2 YSYEKL. Trimming removed 1 base at V and 6 bases at J, with 9 bases between. CDR3 size: 14 residues. TCRdb's table, derived via immunoSEQ multiplex PCR, lists solely in-frame clones and lacks some. The profile shows under 100,000 clones, about 90% of them singletons. This record belongs to a study of blood T cell repertoires in COVID-19. The chain combines TRBV4-1 with TRBJ2-2, with D possibly being TRBD1 (5 bases). The clonotype comes from a human donor in a cohort sampled during active COVID-19. The sequencing input was peripheral blood. The CDR3 sequence is CASSQGIGAGELFF. The CDR3 bases are TGCGCCAGCAGCCAAGGAATAGGGGCCGGGGAGCTGTTTTTT.